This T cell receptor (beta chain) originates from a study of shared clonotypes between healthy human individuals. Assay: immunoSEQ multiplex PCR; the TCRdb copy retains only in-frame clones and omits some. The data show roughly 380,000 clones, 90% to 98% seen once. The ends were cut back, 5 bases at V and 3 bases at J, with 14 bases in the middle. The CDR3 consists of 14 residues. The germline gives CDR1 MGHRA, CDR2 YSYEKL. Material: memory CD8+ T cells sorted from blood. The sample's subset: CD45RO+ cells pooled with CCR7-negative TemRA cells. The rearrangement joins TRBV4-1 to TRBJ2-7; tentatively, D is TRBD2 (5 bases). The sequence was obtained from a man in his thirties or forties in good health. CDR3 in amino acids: CASSSTTTSYEQYF. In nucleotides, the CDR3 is TGCGCCAGCAGCTCAACGACTACCAGCTACGAGCAGTACTTC.